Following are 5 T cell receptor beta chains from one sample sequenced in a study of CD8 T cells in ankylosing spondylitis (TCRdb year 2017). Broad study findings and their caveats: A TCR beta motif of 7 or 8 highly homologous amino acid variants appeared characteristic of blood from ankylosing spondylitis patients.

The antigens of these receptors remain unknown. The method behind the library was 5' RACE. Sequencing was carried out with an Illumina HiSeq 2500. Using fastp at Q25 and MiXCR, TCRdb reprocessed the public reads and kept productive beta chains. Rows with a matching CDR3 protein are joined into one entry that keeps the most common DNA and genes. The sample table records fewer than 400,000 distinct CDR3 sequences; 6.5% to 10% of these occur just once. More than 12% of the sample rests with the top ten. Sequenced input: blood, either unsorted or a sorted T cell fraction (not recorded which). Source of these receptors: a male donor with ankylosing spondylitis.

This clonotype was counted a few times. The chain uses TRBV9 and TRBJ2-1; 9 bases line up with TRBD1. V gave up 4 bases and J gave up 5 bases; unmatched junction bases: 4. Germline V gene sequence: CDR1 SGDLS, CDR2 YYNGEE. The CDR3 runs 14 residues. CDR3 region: CASSPGQGNNEQFF. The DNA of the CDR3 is TGTGCCAGCAGCCCGGGACAGGGAAACAATGAGCAGTTCTTC.

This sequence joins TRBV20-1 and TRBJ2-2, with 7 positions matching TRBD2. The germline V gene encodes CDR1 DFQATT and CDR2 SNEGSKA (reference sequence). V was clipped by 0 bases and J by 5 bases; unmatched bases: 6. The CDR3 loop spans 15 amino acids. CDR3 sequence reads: CSARDQWEGTGELFF. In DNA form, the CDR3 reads TGCAGTGCTAGAGATCAGTGGGAGGGAACCGGGGAGCTGTTTTTT.

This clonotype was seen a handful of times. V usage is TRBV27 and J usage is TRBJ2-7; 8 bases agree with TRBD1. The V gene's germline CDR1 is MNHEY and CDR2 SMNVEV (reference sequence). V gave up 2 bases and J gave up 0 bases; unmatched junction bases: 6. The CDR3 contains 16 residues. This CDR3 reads CASSLKLGQASYEQYF. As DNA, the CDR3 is TGTGCCAGCAGTTTAAAGCTGGGACAGGCCTCCTACGAGCAGTACTTC.

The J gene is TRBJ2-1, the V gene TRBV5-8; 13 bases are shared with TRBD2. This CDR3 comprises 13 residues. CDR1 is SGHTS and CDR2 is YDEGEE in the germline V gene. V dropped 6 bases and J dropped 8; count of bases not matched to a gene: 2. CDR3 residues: CASIGTSGDEQFF. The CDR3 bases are TGTGCCAGCATCGGGACTAGCGGGGATGAGCAGTTCTTC.

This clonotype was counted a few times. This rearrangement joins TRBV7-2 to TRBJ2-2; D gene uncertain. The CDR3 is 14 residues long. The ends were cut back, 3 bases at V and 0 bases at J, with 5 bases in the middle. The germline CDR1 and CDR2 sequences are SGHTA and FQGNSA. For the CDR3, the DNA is TGTGCCAGCAGCTTTGATTCGAACACCGGGGAGCTGTTTTTT. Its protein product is CASSFDSNTGELFF.